A single sample gave rise to the 25 T cell receptor beta chains below, sequenced in a study of response to subunit inactivated influenza vaccine. TCRdb re-called the RT-PCR reads through MiXCR, storing one row per CDR3 protein. The repertoire holds about 190,000 distinct CDR3 sequences, around an eighth seen once, with 26% in the top ten. This material consisted of CD8+ T cells sorted from PBMCs, taken approximately 5 days after vaccination. The receptors shown here come from a man aged 50 to 59 who received an inactivated influenza vaccine.

This clonotype was observed at least ten times. The chain employs TRBV7-8 and TRBJ1-1, with 8 bases matching TRBD1. The CDR3 spans 15 residues. CDR1 is SGHVS and CDR2 is FQNEAQ in the germline V gene. V was pared by 4 bases and J by 5 bases, with 9 bases of the junction left unmatched. CDR3: CASSSLDRAGTEAFF. In nucleotides, the CDR3 is TGTGCCAGCAGCTCACTGGACAGGGCTGGGACTGAAGCTTTCTTT. The entire variable domain, with the rest obtained from reference TRBV7-8 and TRBJ1-1, is as follows: GAGVSQSPRYKVAKRGQDVALRCDPISGHVSLFWYQQALGQGPEFLTYFQNEAQLDKSGLPSDRFFAERPEGSVSTLKIQRTQQEDSAVYLCASSSLDRAGTEAFFGQGTRLTVV.

CDR3: CASSFRLAGADNEQFF. DNA for the CDR3: TGTGCCAGCAGCTTCCGACTAGCGGGGGCGGACAATGAGCAGTTCTTC. The V call is TRBV7-8, the J call TRBJ2-1, with 12 nucleotides matching TRBD2. The CDR3 is 16 residues long. Trimming cost V 3 bases and J 5 bases; bases outside gene matches: 5. Per the germline V gene, CDR1 is SGHVS and CDR2 is FQNEAQ. Combining the CDR3 with reference TRBV7-8 and TRBJ2-1 gives the whole variable domain GAGVSQSPRYKVAKRGQDVALRCDPISGHVSLFWYQQALGQGPEFLTYFQNEAQLDKSGLPSDRFFAERPEGSVSTLKIQRTQQEDSAVYLCASSFRLAGADNEQFFGPGTRLTVL.

V gene TRBV2 combines with J gene TRBJ2-7, with 7 positions matching TRBD1. With V trimmed by 7 bases and J by 1 base, 4 bases remained unmatched. CDR1 and CDR2 from the germline V gene are SNHLY and FYNNEI. The CDR3 extends over 13 amino acids. CDR3 loop: CASKGAASYEQYF. DNA for the CDR3: TGTGCCAGCAAGGGGGCTGCGTCCTACGAGCAGTACTTC.

This clonotype came up a few times. This rearrangement joins TRBV11-2 to TRBJ2-1, with TRBD1 as a possible D gene (6 bases). V shed 8 bases and J shed 4 bases, with 9 bases lying between them. CDR1 is SGHAT and CDR2 is FQNNGV in the germline V gene. The CDR3 has 12 residues. CDR3 nucleotides: TGTGCCAGCGTACAGGGTTACAATGAGCAGTTCTTC. The encoded protein is CASVQGYNEQFF.

This clonotype was seen at least ten times. The chain recombines TRBV6-5 with TRBJ2-7; D not resolved. The CDR3 contains 15 residues. The V and J ends lost 0 bases and 3 bases respectively, with 12 bases between them. Germline loops: CDR1 MNHEY, CDR2 SVGAGI. The DNA of the CDR3 is TGTGCCAGCAGTTACTCGACGGGTGGCCTCTACGAGCAGTACTTC. It specifies CASSYSTGGLYEQYF.

The V gene is TRBV20-1, the J gene TRBJ2-7; tentatively, D is TRBD1 (6 bases). The CDR3 is 13 residues long. Trimming stripped 4 bases from V and 1 base from J, with 11 bases between. Germline CDR1 reads DFQATT; CDR2 reads SNEGSKA (reference sequence). This CDR3 reads CSANRDLSYEQYF. The CDR3 DNA reads as TGCAGTGCTAACAGGGATTTGTCCTACGAGCAGTACTTC.

There are a few counts of this clonotype. J is TRBJ2-1 and V is TRBV9; TRBD2 matches 8 bases. J was trimmed by 1 base and V by 5 bases; bases with no gene match: 5. The germline gives CDR1 SGDLS, CDR2 YYNGEE. The CDR3 extends over 15 amino acids. The CDR3 region is CASSQSGRSYNEQFF. The DNA of the CDR3 is TGTGCCAGCAGTCAAAGCGGGAGATCCTACAATGAGCAGTTCTTC.

This clonotype was detected many times. V gene TRBV12-3 or TRBV12-4 combines with J gene TRBJ2-1; TRBD1 agrees at 9 bases. The CDR3 sequence is 14 residues long. Trimming at V came to 6 bases and at J to 10 bases, leaving 10 bases not matched to a gene. CDR3 nucleotide sequence: TGTGCCAGCAGCGCCGGGACAGGGCGACGGGAGCAGTTCTTC. Encoded protein: CASSAGTGRREQFF.

The genes are TRBV27 and TRBJ2-7, with D uncertain. CDR3 length: 14 residues. Germline values: CDR1 MNHEY, CDR2 SMNVEV (reference sequence). Deletions cut 2 bases from V and 2 bases from J, with 10 bases between. Here the CDR3 DNA reads TGTGCCAGCAGTTTAACTACGTTTCCCTACGAGCAGTACTTC. Translated: CASSLTTFPYEQYF.

The V and J genes are TRBV7-2 and TRBJ2-7; TRBD2 aligns across 7 bases. This CDR3 contains 15 residues. CDR1 and CDR2 (germline): SGHTA, FQGNSA. V was pared by 4 bases and J by 3 bases, with 9 bases of the junction left unmatched. The CDR3 is CASSSTSAPIYEQYF. The CDR3 bases are TGTGCCAGCAGCTCTACTAGCGCACCAATCTACGAGCAGTACTTC. Looking up the rest from reference TRBV7-2 and TRBJ2-7 gives the full variable domain: GAGVSQSPSNKVTEKGKDVELRCDPISGHTALYWYRQSLGQGLEFLIYFQGNSAPDKSGLPSDRFSAERTGGSVSTLTIQRTQQEDSAVYLCASSSTSAPIYEQYFGPGTRLTVT.

Concerning this clonotype itself: A read error is possible here, since a much larger clone lies one base away. This chain uses TRBV27 with TRBJ2-1, with D unclear. With 4 bases removed from V and 8 bases from J, the gap between germline ends came to 3 bases. Looked up from germline, CDR1 is MNHEY and CDR2 is SMNVEV (reference sequence). CDR3 length equals 10 residues. The CDR3 protein is CASSYHEQFF. Here the CDR3 DNA reads TGTGCCAGCAGTTACCATGAGCAGTTCTTC.

This clonotype has just a few counts. The V gene is TRBV6-5, the J gene TRBJ2-1; D possibly matches TRBD1 or TRBD2 (6 bases each). Germline assignment: CDR1 MNHEY and CDR2 SVGAGI. The V gene lost 2 bases and the J gene lost 5 bases, with 13 bases spanning the gap. This CDR3 is built from 15 residues. The CDR3 nucleotides are TGTGCCAGCAGTTACCTACAGGGAGGCGACAATGAGCAGTTCTTC. Its protein is CASSYLQGGDNEQFF.

The chain employs TRBV6-5 and TRBJ2-3; TRBD1 or TRBD2 may be the D gene (6 bases each). The CDR3 loop spans 18 amino acids. Germline CDR1 MNHEY, CDR2 SVGAGI. Deletions cut 2 bases from V and 1 base from J, with 19 bases between. The CDR3 here is CASSYLSISRGGTDTQYF. The CDR3 bases are TGTGCCAGCAGTTACCTCTCGATATCGAGGGGGGGCACAGATACGCAGTATTTT.

This clonotype has just a few counts. The rearrangement links TRBV7-9 to TRBJ1-2, with no clear D. The CDR3 contains 12 residues. Looked up from germline, CDR1 is SEHNR and CDR2 is FQNEAQ (reference sequence). V lost 4 bases, J lost 7 bases, and 10 bases lay in between. CDR3 protein: CASSSYKSGYTF. CDR3 DNA: TGTGCCAGCAGCTCATACAAGAGTGGCTACACCTTC.

This clonotype has only a few counts. The chain combines TRBV4-3 with TRBJ2-5; 8 bases line up with TRBD1. Germline loops: CDR1 LGHNA, CDR2 YSLEER. The CDR3 is 15 residues long. V lost 0 bases, J lost 10 bases, and 10 bases stayed unmatched. The CDR3 sequence is CASSQDVGTGEGQYF. CDR3 nucleotides: TGCGCCAGCAGCCAAGATGTAGGGACAGGTGAAGGCCAGTACTTC.

The chain combines TRBV5-6 with TRBJ2-1; the D gene is possibly TRBD2 (6 bases). Trimming cost V 4 bases and J 6 bases, with 11 bases left between them. There are 13 residues in the CDR3. Per germline, CDR1 SGHDT and CDR2 YYEEEE. CDR3 amino acids: CASSGGTTNEQFF. In DNA form, the CDR3 reads TGTGCCAGCAGCGGAGGGACGACCAATGAGCAGTTCTTC.

V is TRBV13 and J is TRBJ1-1; 7 bases align to TRBD1. In germline, CDR1 is PRHDT, CDR2 FYEKMQ (reference sequence). Unmatched junction bases numbered 14, after V lost 4 bases and J lost 3 bases. The CDR3 length is 17 residues. The CDR3 is CASSSRTGEWSDTEAFF. As DNA, the CDR3 is TGTGCCAGCAGCTCCCGGACAGGAGAGTGGTCGGACACTGAAGCTTTCTTT.

V gene TRBV3-1 combines with J gene TRBJ2-1, with D tentatively TRBD2 (5 bases). Looked up from germline, CDR1 is LGHDT and CDR2 is YNNKEL (reference sequence). The V and J ends lost 0 bases and 2 bases respectively, with 8 bases between them. The CDR3 covers 15 residues. The CDR3 DNA follows: TGTGCCAGCAGCCAAGAGTCGGGAACCTACAATGAGCAGTTCTTC. This gives the protein CASSQESGTYNEQFF.

The chain combines TRBV10-2 with TRBJ2-7, with 10 bases that match TRBD1. Losses at the gene ends were 6 bases for V and 7 bases for J; bases not matched to a gene: 9. CDR1 is WSHSY and CDR2 is SAAADI in the germline V gene. The length of the CDR3 is 14 residues. CDR3 in amino acids: CASSQGQGLGEQYF. The DNA for the CDR3 is TGCGCCAGCAGCCAGGGACAGGGGCTGGGGGAGCAGTACTTC.

The chain employs TRBV5-6 and TRBJ2-2; D possibly corresponds to TRBD2 (5 bases). Trimming took off 5 bases at V and 2 bases at J, with 10 bases between the two ends. CDR3 length: 14 residues. From germline, CDR1 is SGHDT and CDR2 YYEEEE. This CDR3 reads CASRSDYNTGELFF. The DNA for the CDR3 is TGTGCCAGCAGGTCCGACTATAACACCGGGGAGCTGTTTTTT.

This clonotype was picked up a small number of times. V usage is TRBV6-1 and J usage is TRBJ1-3, with TRBD1 matching 8 bases. Germline CDR1 reads MNHNS; CDR2 reads SASEGT. Trimming removed 6 bases from V and 3 bases from J; junction bases left unmatched: 7. This CDR3 comprises 15 residues. The CDR3 DNA reads as TGTGCCAGCAGAGGACAGGGAATGCTTGGAAACACCATATATTTT. Amino acid sequence: CASRGQGMLGNTIYF.

This clonotype showed up just a few times. CDR3 DNA sequence: TGCAGTGCTAGAGCCCTCAGGGTCTCCTCCTACGAGCAGTACTTC. Amino acid sequence: CSARALRVSSYEQYF. The genes are TRBV20-1 and TRBJ2-7; the D gene is possibly TRBD1 (5 bases). The CDR3 runs to 15 residues. Trimming removed 1 base from V and 0 bases from J, with 13 bases in between. Germline V lookup: CDR1 DFQATT, CDR2 SNEGSKA (reference sequence).

The J gene is TRBJ1-2, the V gene TRBV27; tentative D call: TRBD1 (5 bases). The germline CDR1 and CDR2 sequences are MNHEY and SMNVEV (reference sequence). CDR3 length equals 15 residues. V shed 3 bases and J shed 7 bases, with 18 bases lying between them. CDR3 protein: CASSFQQAPRSGYTF. CDR3 DNA: TGTGCCAGCAGTTTTCAACAGGCCCCCCGGAGTGGCTACACCTTC.

This clonotype was seen more than once but under ten times. The V and J genes are TRBV7-9 and TRBJ1-1; D uncertain. The CDR3 totals 12 residues. Germline lookup yields CDR1 SEHNR and CDR2 FQNEAQ (reference sequence). The V gene lost 2 bases and the J gene lost 8 bases, with 9 bases spanning the gap. The CDR3 loop reads CASSLRLVEAFF. DNA for the CDR3: TGTGCCAGCAGCTTAAGGTTGGTGGAAGCTTTCTTT.

The rearrangement links TRBV28 to TRBJ2-2, with 7 bases identical to TRBD1. The length of the CDR3 is 15 residues. Losses at the gene ends were 6 bases for V and 3 bases for J; bases not matched to a gene: 7. Germline values: CDR1 MDHEN, CDR2 SYDVKM. CDR3 loop: CASSRGQAYTGELFF. CDR3 DNA sequence: TGTGCCAGCAGCCGAGGACAGGCTTACACCGGGGAGCTGTTTTTT.